The clone carrying this TCR beta chain was counted ten times or more. What it binds is unknown. Germline values: CDR1 SGHRS, CDR2 YFSETQ. V dropped 4 bases and J dropped 0 bases, with 7 bases sitting between them. CDR3 length: 13 residues. Preparation of the TCRbeta library involved a method that used unique molecular identifiers. TCRdb redid the calling of the PCR reads with MiXCR, one entry per CDR3 protein. The sample holds approximately 500,000 distinct CDR3 sequences, approximately 10% seen once. This specimen belongs to a study of T-cell reconstitution after alpha-beta-depleted transplantation in children. Study-level findings and limits: Where some patients showed high TCRbeta diversity at day 60, it came from recipient T cells and thymic progenitors that had survived. Several hundred expanded graft clones reportedly were the source of alpha-beta T cells about two months after transplant. At one year after transplant, newly produced T cells mostly accounted for T-cell counts and diversity.

The chain employs TRBV5-1 and TRBJ1-1, with D uncertain. Sequencing was performed on PBMCs, taken before TCRalphabeta/CD19-depleted stem cell transplant. This clonotype originated in a child aged 2-15 years with inherited bone marrow failure, due to receive a stem cell transplant. In nucleotides, the CDR3 is TGCGCCAGCAGCGGTCCTATGAACACTGAAGCTTTCTTT. Protein product: CASSGPMNTEAFF.